This is a list of T cell receptor beta chains from one sample in a study of blood T cell repertoires in COVID-19. The method was immunoSEQ multiplex PCR; TCRdb's version includes in-frame clones alone and lacks a portion of them. Of about 190,000 clones listed, 65% to 85% are singletons. The sample was peripheral blood. Every receptor here comes from a man aged 50 to 60 with active or convalescent COVID-19. Each CDR3 is given with its conserved first and last residue. Each record gives: V gene, D gene, J gene, clone size, CDR3 length, CDR3 protein, CDR3 DNA. A D gene is named only where the DNA matches it firmly. Expanded clones get a size class; other rows say once, few or many, or leave the size out.

TRBV4-3,NA,TRBJ1-2,NA,17,CASSQDAATGRLQGYTF,TGCGCCAGCAGCCAAGACGCCGCGACAGGCCGCCTACAGGGCTACACCTTC
TRBV6-5,TRBD2,TRBJ2-1,NA,16,CASSYSGGGAVNEQFF,TGTGCCAGCAGTTACTCTGGCGGGGGGGCCGTCAATGAGCAGTTCTTC
TRBV6-1,NA,TRBJ1-6,NA,14,CASSDRGVYSPLHF,TGTGCCAGCAGTGATCGGGGGGTATATTCACCCCTCCACTTT
TRBV9,TRBD1,TRBJ1-6,NA,15,CASSVEGQGRSPLHF,TGTGCCAGCAGCGTAGAGGGACAGGGAAGATCACCCCTCCACTTT
TRBV2,NA,TRBJ1-6,NA,14,CASMFRVNNSPLHF,TGTGCCAGCATGTTCAGGGTTAATAATTCACCCCTCCACTTT
TRBV6-5,NA,TRBJ1-6,NA,15,CASSYSKQGGSPLHF,TGTGCCAGCAGTTACTCGAAACAGGGCGGTTCACCCCTCCACTTT
TRBV30,NA,TRBJ1-1,NA,13,CAWSVRATTEAFF,TGTGCCTGGAGTGTGAGGGCAACGACTGAAGCTTTCTTT
TRBV4-2,NA,TRBJ1-2,NA,16,CASSQGGTNGVYGYTF,TGTGCCAGCAGCCAAGGTGGCACGAACGGGGTCTATGGCTACACCTTC
TRBV5-1,NA,TRBJ1-1,NA,13,CASSPWGDTEAFF,TGCGCCAGCAGCCCCTGGGGCGACACTGAAGCTTTCTTT
TRBV6-5,TRBD1,TRBJ1-2,once,13,CASSGGTGGGYTF,TGTGCCAGCAGCGGAGGGACAGGGGGGGGCTACACCTTC
TRBV5-1,NA,TRBJ2-3,few,16,CASSLGAGSGTDTQYF,TGCGCCAGCAGCTTAGGTGCTGGGAGCGGAACAGATACGCAGTATTTT
TRBV7-6,TRBD2,TRBJ2-7,once,15,CASSLTSGRGYEQYF,TGTGCCAGCAGCTTAACTAGCGGGAGAGGCTACGAGCAGTACTTC
TRBV6-5,TRBD1,TRBJ2-7,NA,14,CASRGQGAQGEQYF,TGTGCCAGCAGAGGACAGGGGGCCCAGGGGGAGCAGTACTTC
TRBV6-5,TRBD1,TRBJ1-1,NA,14,CASSRDRRNTEAFF,TGTGCCAGCAGTCGGGACAGAAGGAACACTGAAGCTTTCTTT
TRBV27,NA,TRBJ1-1,NA,14,CASSLKVRGTEAFF,TGTGCCAGCAGTTTAAAGGTCAGGGGCACTGAAGCTTTCTTT
TRBV11-2,TRBD1,TRBJ1-4,NA,16,CASSSGQGEIDEKLFF,TGTGCCAGCAGCTCGGGACAGGGTGAGATAGATGAAAAACTGTTTTTT
TRBV5-1,NA,TRBJ2-1,NA,16,CASSPITGNSYNEQFF,TGCGCCAGCAGCCCGATCACGGGGAACTCCTACAATGAGCAGTTCTTC
TRBV19,NA,TRBJ2-2,NA,14,CASSQGPNTGELFF,TGTGCCAGTAGTCAGGGCCCGAACACCGGGGAGCTGTTTTTT
TRBV21-1,NA,TRBJ1-3,NA,18,CASSKVGSQGASGNTIYF,TGTGCCAGCAGCAAAGTAGGGAGTCAGGGGGCCTCTGGAAACACCATATATTTT
TRBV30,TRBD1,TRBJ1-1,NA,16,CACILDRGRGNTEAFF,TGTGCCTGCATCCTCGACAGGGGGCGAGGGAACACTGAAGCTTTCTTT
TRBV24-1,NA,TRBJ1-1,NA,13,CATWTTGRDEAFF,TGTGCCACCTGGACGACAGGCCGGGATGAAGCTTTCTTT
TRBV5-8,TRBD1,TRBJ2-5,few,14,CASSSLRGPETQYF,TGTGCCAGCAGCTCTTTGAGGGGGCCGGAGACCCAGTACTTC
TRBV5-6,NA,TRBJ2-3,NA,15,CASSLGGRSTDTQYF,TGTGCCAGCAGCTTGGGAGGGAGGAGCACAGATACGCAGTATTTT
TRBV5-1,TRBD1,TRBJ1-3,NA,14,CASSLGQGARTIYF,TGCGCCAGCAGCTTGGGACAGGGGGCTCGCACCATATATTTT
TRBV4-2,NA,TRBJ1-1,NA,12,CASSPGPIEAFF,TGTGCCAGCAGCCCCGGTCCAATCGAAGCTTTCTTT
TRBV3-1/TRBV3-2,TRBD1,TRBJ1-2,once,14,CASSQGQGAYGYTF,TGTGCCAGCAGCCAGGGGCAGGGGGCGTATGGCTACACCTTC
TRBV30,NA,TRBJ1-2,few,13,CAWSVQEYYGYTF,TGTGCCTGGAGTGTACAGGAGTATTATGGCTACACCTTC
TRBV14,NA,TRBJ2-1,NA,14,CASSQDSLTVEQFF,TGTGCCAGCAGCCAAGATTCCCTTACGGTGGAGCAGTTCTTC
TRBV7-2,NA,TRBJ2-4,NA,14,CASSLGQGWDIQYF,TGTGCCAGCAGCTTAGGGCAGGGATGGGACATTCAGTACTTC
TRBV15,NA,TRBJ2-2,NA,15,CATSRDQMNTGELFF,TGTGCCACCAGCAGAGATCAGATGAACACCGGGGAGCTGTTTTTT
TRBV7-6,TRBD1,TRBJ1-1,NA,15,CASSYGGAGGTEAFF,TGTGCCAGCAGCTATGGAGGGGCAGGGGGCACTGAAGCTTTCTTT
TRBV7-2,NA,TRBJ2-1,many,15,CASSFAPSLYNEQFF,TGTGCCAGCAGCTTCGCGCCTTCTTTATACAATGAGCAGTTCTTC
TRBV6-5,NA,TRBJ2-5,NA,13,CASSFQGQETQYF,TGTGCCAGCAGTTTTCAGGGCCAAGAGACCCAGTACTTC
TRBV12-3/TRBV12-4,NA,TRBJ1-1,NA,12,CASSPGGAEAFF,TGTGCCAGCAGTCCCGGGGGGGCTGAAGCTTTCTTT
TRBV14,TRBD2,TRBJ2-3,NA,16,CASSHRLAGVADTQYF,TGTGCCAGCAGCCATCGACTAGCGGGAGTGGCAGATACGCAGTATTTT
TRBV7-2,TRBD2,TRBJ2-1,NA,14,CASSLSASGNEQFF,TGTGCCAGCAGCTTATCGGCTAGCGGCAATGAGCAGTTCTTC
TRBV5-1,TRBD2,TRBJ2-3,NA,18,CASSLGTSGGAGTDTQYF,TGCGCCAGCAGCCTCGGGACTAGCGGGGGGGCAGGCACAGATACGCAGTATTTT
TRBV14,NA,TRBJ1-1,few,14,CASSAGARNTEAFF,TGTGCCAGCAGCGCAGGGGCCAGGAACACTGAAGCTTTCTTT
TRBV5-8,NA,TRBJ2-5,few,16,CASSLAEGSIGETQYF,TGTGCCAGCAGCTTGGCCGAGGGAAGCATAGGAGAGACCCAGTACTTC
TRBV28,TRBD1,TRBJ1-5,NA,15,CASSRQGAGGQPQHF,TGTGCCAGCAGTAGACAGGGGGCGGGAGGGCAGCCCCAGCATTTT
TRBV2,NA,TRBJ1-2,NA,13,CASGGTPDYGYTF,TGTGCCAGCGGCGGGACGCCCGATTATGGCTACACCTTC
TRBV29-1,NA,TRBJ1-1,NA,13,CSHQTGLNTEAFF,TGCAGCCATCAGACAGGACTGAACACTGAAGCTTTCTTT